The 9 T cell receptor beta chains below come from one sample, sequenced in a study of blood T cell repertoires in COVID-19. Profiling relied on immunoSEQ multiplex PCR, and the TCRdb table lists in-frame clones only, not all of them. Among about 150,000 clones listed, 60% to 85% were seen once. The sequenced sample consisted of peripheral blood. These receptors were taken from a man at least 80 years old with acute or convalescent COVID-19.

The gene calls are TRBV12-2 and TRBJ2-2; TRBD1 reflects the table's D call only, with no check against the DNA. TRBV12-2 is described as a pseudogene. This CDR3 contains 17 residues. In nucleotides, the CDR3 is TGTGCAAGTCGCTTAGCTAGGCAGGGGGCCGGCACCGGGGAGCTGTTTTTT. Translated: CASRLARQGAGTGELFF.

The V and J genes are TRBV7-2 and TRBJ1-6, with D possibly being TRBD1 (5 bases). Germline V gene sequence: CDR1 SGHTA, CDR2 FQGNSA. V dropped 1 base and J dropped 9 bases, with 16 bases sitting between them. The CDR3 has 16 amino acids. CDR3 protein: CASSLGWTPGGSPLHF. The CDR3 coding sequence is TGTGCCAGCAGCTTAGGTTGGACTCCGGGGGGTTCACCCCTCCACTTT.

The V and J genes are TRBV20-1 and TRBJ2-1; D gene unclear. Trimming left V 3 bases short and J 6 bases short, with 6 bases between. CDR1 and CDR2 (germline): DFQATT, SNEGSKA (reference sequence). The CDR3 extends over 11 amino acids. The DNA for the CDR3 is TGCAGTGCTAGGTACTTCAATGAGCAGTTCTTC. The encoded protein is CSARYFNEQFF.

The chain employs TRBV6-5 and TRBJ1-2, with D maybe TRBD1 (6 bases). The CDR3 runs 15 residues. The germline V gene encodes CDR1 MNHEY and CDR2 SVGAGI. V lost 2 bases and J 3 bases, leaving 13 bases between the germline ends. The CDR3 spells CASSYAGQIYYGYTF. CDR3 DNA sequence: TGTGCCAGCAGTTACGCAGGACAGATATACTATGGCTACACCTTC.

The chain links TRBV6-5 to TRBJ2-7, with 7 bases matching TRBD1. This CDR3 has 13 residues. Germline CDR1 MNHEY, CDR2 SVGAGI. Germline trimming cut 6 bases from V and 3 bases from J; bases unmatched to any gene: 5. The CDR3 region is CASRRTGDYEQYV. The CDR3 DNA is TGTGCCAGCAGGCGGACAGGCGACTACGAGCAGTACGTC.

The chain combines TRBV5-4 with TRBJ2-2, with D maybe TRBD2 (5 bases). Germline V gene sequence: CDR1 SGHNT, CDR2 YYREEE (reference sequence). The CDR3 contains 16 residues. Trimming cost V 3 bases and J 4 bases, with 16 bases left between them. CDR3 nucleotides: TGTGCCAGCAGCTATGGACTTTCCACGAGCACCGGGGAGCTGTTTTTT. Protein sequence: CASSYGLSTSTGELFF.

This sequence joins TRBV3-1 (or the pseudogene TRBV3-2) and TRBJ1-2, with D hard to call. The V gene lost 0 bases and the J gene lost 8 bases, with 7 bases spanning the gap. The CDR3 is 12 amino acids. The germline V gene encodes CDR1 LGHDT and CDR2 YNNKEL (reference sequence). CDR3 amino acids: CASSQERVGYTF. Written as DNA, the CDR3 is TGTGCCAGCAGCCAAGAGCGCGTGGGCTACACCTTC.

The chain links TRBV27 to TRBJ1-6; TRBD1 aligns across 9 bases. The CDR3 is 17 residues long. The germline gives CDR1 MNHEY, CDR2 SMNVEV (reference sequence). V lost 3 bases to trimming and J lost 6 bases; unmatched junction nucleotides: 9. Here the CDR3 reads CASSFSTGTGLNSPLHF. In DNA, the CDR3 is TGTGCCAGCAGTTTTTCTACCGGGACAGGGCTTAATTCACCCCTCCACTTT.

This chain connects TRBV6-5 to TRBJ2-7; no definite D call. The CDR3 consists of 16 residues. The germline V gene encodes CDR1 MNHEY and CDR2 SVGAGI. The V and J ends lost 2 bases and 3 bases respectively, with 17 bases between them. The CDR3 here is CASSYPTRSALYEQYV. In DNA, the CDR3 is TGTGCCAGCAGTTACCCTACCAGGTCCGCCCTCTACGAGCAGTACGTC.